This T cell receptor beta chain was identified in a study of neurological immune-mediated disorders (dated by TCRdb to the late 2010s). About the study as a whole: Among the approximately 34 multiple sclerosis patients, relapsing-remitting MS was present in some 30 and secondary progressive MS was present in 3. Using UMI-based sequencing, the study compared peripheral blood TCR-beta repertoires from patients with HTLV-I-associated myelopathy (HAM/TSP), patients with multiple sclerosis, and healthy controls. The approximately 110 TCR-beta libraries included longitudinal samples, technical triplicates and paired sorted CD4+ and CD8+ T-cell subsets alongside PBMC samples. The cohort was made up of approximately 65 subjects, consisting of 15 or so HAM/TSP patients, around 35 multiple sclerosis patients and some 20 healthy controls.

CDR3 length: 16 amino acids, cysteine to phenylalanine. Only CDR3 DNA remains: 48 bases, in frame from the first base. V is cut back by 4 bases and J by 2 bases, with 7 bases in the junction unmatched. Ten or more counts support this clonotype. Its cognate antigen has yet to be identified. Nothing much larger sits one base from this clone, and base qualities are not available. For unsorted PBMC libraries, 2 million PBMCs were used after storage in RNAlater at -80 degrees C until RNA extraction. The multiple sclerosis patients were enrolled in a US clinical protocol that used magnetic resonance imaging to evaluate disease progression. PBMCs were separated from peripheral blood using Ficoll-Hypaque density gradient centrifugation and then cryopreserved in liquid nitrogen. To synthesize cDNA, template-switch 5'RACE was performed with a primer carrying a 10-nucleotide random unique molecular identifier so that each TCR transcript was tagged. Every sequencing run covered 15-18 subjects and yielded more than 170 million TCR-beta sequences. The RNeasy kit was used to extract total RNA. Using the KAPA Real-time Library Amplification kit, TCR-beta VDJ regions were amplified with primers for the TCR constant region and the 5'RACE anchor. Sample indexes and Illumina adaptors were added in a first PCR, and a second PCR then increased library yield. After Ampure bead purification, the TCR product of roughly 650 bp was size-selected on a 2% E-gel SizeSelection system. Before pooling, library quality was checked on a Bioanalyzer, concentration was measured with Qubit, and libraries were quantified with the Kapa Library Quantification kit. An Illumina HiSeq 2500 sequenced the libraries paired-end 2 x 150 bp. To increase sequence diversity, about 23-32% phiX was spiked into each library pool. Processing in the source paper ran as follows. The UMI-based MiGEC pipeline processed quality-filtered reads and removed over 90% of raw TCR sequences during error correction. VDJ genes were aligned to IMGT germline references, and each clonotype was defined by a unique CDR3 amino acid sequence together with V-J genes. Clonal expansion, Shannon diversity and CDR3 relatedness were evaluated with VDJtools (CalcPairwiseDistances, ClusterSamples), while phylogenetic trees were built in CLCbio workbench. A clone was classed as expanded if it had 8 or more unique UMIs, a cutoff based on coefficient-of-variation modelling across technical triplicates. The public reads were reanalyzed by TCRdb: fastp trimming at Q25, MiXCR alignment, in-frame beta chains only. For every CDR3 protein sequence, its rows merge into one entry that carries the most common genes and DNA. Clone size and V and J calls follow TCRdb, not the original study. This sample has roughly 70,000 distinct CDR3 sequences in its table, and roughly 3.6% of those were observed once. The ten largest make up under 1.5% of the sample.

Overall study results and their limits: Expanded clones from different subjects shared no identical CDR3 amino acid sequences, which suggests that TCR-beta repertoires were private in all groups. No association of the MS cluster with clinical or MRI features was observed, and the need for larger cohorts was stated by the authors. TCR clonal expansion was highest in HAM/TSP patients and lowest in MS patients, with MS patients falling below even healthy controls. Repertoires from 18 of 34 MS patients were grouped by phylogenetic analysis into a cluster of related CDR3 sequences, suggesting a possible repertoire-level signature.

Sequencing was carried out using PBMCs. This TCR derives from a man aged 25 to 45 with multiple sclerosis. This chain joins TRBV12-3 or TRBV12-4 to TRBJ2-3; the junction holds 9 bases that match TRBD1. The DNA sequence reads TGTGCCAGCAGTTCCCGGGACAGGGATAACACAGATACGCAGTATTTT. The encoded protein is CASSSRDRDNTDTQYF.